This T cell receptor beta chain came from a study of cytomegalovirus exposure and HLA in healthy donors. To note about this clone: No antigen is known for it.

Each donor was healthy, and each was a bone marrow donor. Study outcomes and limitations: A further, later analysis showed that HLA-associated TCR beta chains (compared with equally common others) were more clonally expanded.

Use of 60 Vbeta and 13 Jbeta primers characterized the PCR. This table comes from immunoSEQ multiplex PCR, and its TCRdb copy is limited to in-frame clones, with some not included. The sample includes 90,000 to 120,000 clones, roughly 85% of them seen just once. Sequencing was done on a sample of PBMCs. This TCR came from a middle-aged woman in good health and CMV-seronegative.

DNA for the CDR3: TGTGCCAGCAGCCGGAGCCGGAGTAATGAAAAACTGTTTTTT. This encodes CASSRSRSNEKLFF. This chain joins TRBV5-5 and TRBJ1-4; D unclear. The germline V gene encodes CDR1 SGHKS and CDR2 YYEKEE (reference sequence). Trimming left V 4 bases short and J 4 bases short, with 11 bases between. The CDR3 totals 14 residues.